The rows below give T cell receptor delta chains drawn from one sample of a study of gamma-delta chains in newborns, infants, children. TCRdb re-called clones from the reads via CATT. The sample gives 3,000 to 3,500 delta-chain clones, under 11% of which show up once; about 11% is in the top ten. Sequenced input: blood. These receptors were taken from a child who was a newborn, infant or young child, either healthy, febrile or measles-vaccinated (not recorded which). Each CDR3 is given with its conserved first and last residue. A D gene is named only where the DNA matches it firmly. The size field is filled for only some rows; it gives once, few, many or a size class.

D,V,length,J,size,DNA,CDR3
TRDD3,TRDV3,15,TRDJ2,few,TGTGCCTTTGTTACTGGGGGGGATTTGACAGCACAACTCTTCTTT,CAFVTGGDLTAQLFF
TRDD3,TRDV1,21,TRDJ1,medium-sized,TGTGCTCTTGGGGGCCTACTCCAACTGGGGGATACGCTAGAACGAACCGATAAACTCATCTTT,CALGGLLQLGDTLERTDKLIF
TRDD3,TRDV2,16,TRDJ1,large,TGTGCCTGTGACATACTGGGGGACTCCCACGGCGATAAACTCATCTTT,CACDILGDSHGDKLIF
TRDD3,TRAV29/DV5,19,TRDJ3,medium-sized,TGTGCAGCAGTACTGGGGGGCCGGAGAGGCTCCTGGGACACCCGACAGATGTTTTTC,CAAVLGGRRGSWDTRQMFF
TRDD3,TRDV2,15,TRDJ1,medium-sized,TGTGCCTGTGACACGTTACTGGGGGACACCGATAAACTCATCTTT,CACDTLLGDTDKLIF
TRDD3,TRDV2,19,TRDJ3,medium-sized,TGTGCCTGTGACACGCTTACTGGGGGATACGCTGGGGACACCCGACAGATGTTTTTC,CACDTLTGGYAGDTRQMFF
TRDD3,TRDV2,16,TRDJ1,NA,TGTGCCTGTGACTCGCTACTGGGGGGCAACACCGATAAACTCATCTTT,CACDSLLGGNTDKLIF
TRDD3,TRDV2,16,TRDJ1,medium-sized,TGTGCCTGTGACACACTGGGGGATACGGACACCGATAAACTCATCTTT,CACDTLGDTDTDKLIF
NA,TRDV2,18,TRDJ3,NA,TGCGCCTGTGATACCGCGGTTTACGCCTCCTGGGACACCCGACAGATGTTTTTC,CACDTAVYASWDTRQMFF
TRDD3,TRDV2,14,TRDJ1,large,TGTGCCTGTGACAAACTGGGGGATACCGATAAACTCATCTTT,CACDKLGDTDKLIF
TRDD3,TRDV2,19,TRDJ3,medium-sized,TGTGCCTGTGACACCTCTGGGGGCCCCCGCTCCTGGGACACCCGACAGATGTTTTTC,CACDTSGGPRSWDTRQMFF
TRDD3,TRDV2,17,TRDJ1,medium-sized,TGTGCCTGTGATTCCCTTGGTACTGGGGGATACACCGATAAACTCATCTTT,CACDSLGTGGYTDKLIF
TRDD3,TRDV2,21,TRDJ3,medium-sized,TGTGCCTGTGACACAGGATACGCCAATATCGTTAGCTCCTGGGACACCCGACAGATGTTTTTC,CACDTGYANIVSSWDTRQMFF
TRDD3,TRDV2,13,TRDJ1,medium-sized,TGTGCCTGTGACACGGGGGGATACGATAAACTCATCTTT,CACDTGGYDKLIF
TRDD3,TRDV3,18,TRDJ1,NA,TGTGCCTTCCACCATTCCCAATGTGGGGGATCGGGGGCCGATAAACTCATCTTT,CAFHHSQCGGSGADKLIF
TRDD3,TRDV2,16,TRDJ1,medium-sized,TGTGCCTGTGACACCGGAAATGGGGGATACACCGATAAACTCATCTTT,CACDTGNGGYTDKLIF
TRDD3,TRDV2,18,TRDJ1,medium-sized,TGTGCCTGTGACACGGTACTGGGGGATACGGTGTACACCGATAAACTCATCTTT,CACDTVLGDTVYTDKLIF
NA,TRDV1,21,TRDJ3,medium-sized,TGTGCTCTTGGGGAAGTGAGGAAGGATAGGTCGTGGTCCTGGGACACCCGACAGATGTTTTTC,CALGEVRKDRSWSWDTRQMFF
TRDD3,TRDV2,18,TRDJ3,medium-sized,TGTGCCTGTGACTTACTGGGGGAGAGCTCCTGGGACACCCGACAGATGTTTTTC,CACDLLGESSWDTRQMFF
TRDD3,TRDV2,20,TRDJ2,large,TGTGCCTGTGACCCGGTTCTTTCTGGGGGATACAGGACTTTGACAGCACAACTCTTCTTT,CACDPVLSGGYRTLTAQLFF
TRDD3,TRDV2,18,TRDJ3,medium-sized,TGTGCCTGTGACGTACTGGGGGATACGTCCTGGGACACCCGACAGATGTTTTTC,CACDVLGDTSWDTRQMFF
TRDD3,TRDV2,16,TRDJ3,medium-sized,TGTGCCTGTGACACCTGGGGATACTGGGACACCCGACAGATGTTTTTC,CACDTWGYWDTRQMFF
NA,TRDV1,20,TRDJ3,medium-sized,TGTGCTCTTGGGGAAGGATATACTGGGAAAACGCCCTGGGACACCCGACAGATGTTTTTC,CALGEGYTGKTPWDTRQMFF
TRDD3,TRDV2,18,TRDJ3,NA,TGTGCCTGTGACATTTTGGGGGATGACTCCTGGGATACCCGACAGATGTTTTTC,CACDILGDDSWDTRQMFF
TRDD3,TRDV2,18,TRDJ3,medium-sized,TGTGCCTGTGACAAACTGGGGGATACGTCCTGGGACACCCGACAGATGTTTTTC,CACDKLGDTSWDTRQMFF
TRDD3,TRDV2,21,TRDJ3,large,TGTGCCTGTGACATCCGCAGTACTGGGGGATATAGCTCCTGGGACACCCGACAGATGTTTTTC,CACDIRSTGGYSSWDTRQMFF
TRDD3,TRDV2,20,TRDJ3,medium-sized,TGTGCCTGTGACACCGTAAGGTACTGGGGGAGCTCCTGGGACACCCGACAGATGTTTTTC,CACDTVRYWGSSWDTRQMFF
NA,TRAV29/DV5,17,TRDJ3,NA,TGTGCAGCAAGCGAGAGGACCCAATCCTGGGACACCCGACAGATGTTTTTT,CAASERTQSWDTRQMFF
NA,TRDV2,18,TRDJ3,medium-sized,TGTGCCTGTGACACCGCTGGGGCGTATTCCTGGGACACCCGACAGATGTTTTTC,CACDTAGAYSWDTRQMFF
TRDD3,TRDV1,21,TRDJ1,medium-sized,TGTGCTCTTGGGGAACTAGCTCCTTTACTGGGGGATATGAGGTACACCGATAAACTCATCTTT,CALGELAPLLGDMRYTDKLIF
NA,TRDV2,18,TRDJ3,medium-sized,TGTGCCTGTGACACCGGGGGTCCTAGCTCCTGGGACACCCGACAGATGTTTTTC,CACDTGGPSSWDTRQMFF
TRDD2,TRDV1,18,TRDJ1,few,TGTGCTCTTGGGGAACTAACCTTCCTACGAGGGCCACCCGATAAACTCATCTTT,CALGELTFLRGPPDKLIF
TRDD3,TRDV2,17,TRDJ3,few,TGTGCCTGTGAGGGGGATACACGCTCCTGGGACACCCGACAGATGTTTTTC,CACEGDTRSWDTRQMFF
TRDD3,TRDV2,17,TRDJ3,medium-sized,TGTGCCTGTGACACCGTTACTGGGGGCTGGGACACCCGACAGATGTTTTTC,CACDTVTGGWDTRQMFF
NA,TRDV2,14,TRDJ1,NA,TGTGCCTGTGACAGGGGGAGGTACACCGACAAACTCATCTTT,CACDRGRYTDKLIF
TRDD3,TRDV2,19,TRDJ3,medium-sized,TGTGCCTGTGACACCTACTGGGGGCCGAGCTCCTGGGACACCCGACAGATGTTTTTC,CACDTYWGPSSWDTRQMFF
TRDD3,TRDV2,22,TRDJ3,medium-sized,TGTGCCTGTGACACCGTACTGGGGGATACGCGGAAGAGCTCCTGGGACACCCGACAGATGTTTTTC,CACDTVLGDTRKSSWDTRQMFF
TRDD3,TRDV2,19,TRDJ1,medium-sized,TGTGCCTGTGACTCTTTACTGGGGGATACGCGGACTAACACCGATAAACTCATCTTT,CACDSLLGDTRTNTDKLIF
NA,TRDV2,14,TRDJ2,large,TGTGCCTGTGACACCGGGGGATTGACAGCACAACTCTTCTTT,CACDTGGLTAQLFF
TRDD3,TRDV2,21,TRDJ3,NA,TGTGCCTGTGACACCGCGGGGGATACGCAAAGGTCGTCGTGGGACACCCGACAGATGTTTTTC,CACDTAGDTQRSSWDTRQMFF
NA,TRDV2,20,TRDJ3,NA,TGTGCCTGTGACTCCCAGGGGGGTTACCCGGTAGCCTGGGACACCCGACAGATGTTTTTC,CACDSQGGYPVAWDTRQMFF
NA,TRDV2,19,TRDJ3,medium-sized,TGTGCCTGTGACACGGTTCAGGGGGGCCCCTCCTGGGACACCCGACAGATGTTTTTC,CACDTVQGGPSWDTRQMFF
TRDD3,TRDV2,18,TRDJ3,medium-sized,TGTGCCTGTGACACCGGGGATAAGGGGTCCTGGGACACCCGACAGATGTTTTTC,CACDTGDKGSWDTRQMFF
TRDD3,TRDV2,18,TRDJ3,medium-sized,TGTGCCTGTGACAATACTGGGGGTTTTTCCTGGGACACCCGACAGATGTTTTTC,CACDNTGGFSWDTRQMFF
NA,TRDV1,21,TRDJ1,few,TGTGCTCTTGGGGAACCTTCCAACTTAACACACCCTGAACCTTACACCGATAAACCCATCTTT,CALGEPSNLTHPEPYTDKPIF
TRDD3,TRDV2,18,TRDJ3,medium-sized,TGTGCCTGTGACACCGGGTGGGGGATACCGTGGGACACCCGACAGATGTTTTTC,CACDTGWGIPWDTRQMFF
TRDD3,TRDV2,18,TRDJ3,NA,TGTGCCTGTGACACTGGGGGATACGAATCTTGGGACGCCCGACAGATGTTTTTC,CACDTGGYESWDARQMFF
NA,TRDV2,15,TRDJ2,medium-sized,TGTGCCTGTGACACCGGGGGGACATTGACAGCACAACTCTTCTTT,CACDTGGTLTAQLFF
TRDD3,TRDV3,19,TRDJ1,NA,TGTGCCTTCCTTTCGAGAGCGACTGGGGGAATCGGATACACCGATAAACTCATCTTT,CAFLSRATGGIGYTDKLIF
TRDD3,TRDV2,19,TRDJ3,medium-sized,TGTGCCTGTGATCCATACTGGGGGGTCAGCTCCTGGGACACCCGACAGATGTTTTTC,CACDPYWGVSSWDTRQMFF
NA,TRDV2,16,TRDJ2,large,TGTGCCTGTGACCTAGTGGGGGTAGCTTTGACAGCACAACTCTTCTTT,CACDLVGVALTAQLFF
TRDD3,TRAV29/DV5,18,TRDJ1,medium-sized,TGTGCAGCAAGCGCTGCCCCGCCCGTGGGGATAGGAACTGATAAACTCATCTTT,CAASAAPPVGIGTDKLIF
NA,TRDV2,14,TRDJ3,medium-sized,TGTGCCTGTGACACCTGGGGGGACACCCGACAGATGTTTTTC,CACDTWGDTRQMFF
TRDD3,TRDV1,22,TRDJ3,medium-sized,TGTGCTCTTGGGGAACGGAACCTACGGGGGATACGAAGCTCCTGGGACACCCGACAGATGTTTTTC,CALGERNLRGIRSSWDTRQMFF
TRDD3,TRDV2,17,TRDJ2,large,TGTGCCTGTGACACGAGGTGGGGGACCTCTTTGACAGCACAACTCTTCTTT,CACDTRWGTSLTAQLFF
NA,TRDV2,15,TRDJ2,medium-sized,TGTGCCTGTGACACTGGTGGGGCCCTGACAGCACAACTCTTCTTT,CACDTGGALTAQLFF
TRDD3,TRDV2,19,TRDJ3,medium-sized,TGTGCCTGTGACTCTTCGTGGTGGGGGATGAGCTGGGACACCCGACAGATGTTTTTC,CACDSSWWGMSWDTRQMFF
TRDD3,TRDV2,17,TRDJ3,medium-sized,TGTGCCTGTGACGGAGTGGGGGACTCCTGGGACACCCGACAGATGTTTTTC,CACDGVGDSWDTRQMFF
NA,TRDV2,16,TRDJ3,large,TGTGCCTGTGACACCGGGCTGCCCTGGGACACCCGACAGATGTTTTTC,CACDTGLPWDTRQMFF
TRDD3,TRDV2,17,TRDJ3,medium-sized,TGTGCCTGTGACACTACTGGGGGATCCTGGGACACCCGACAGATGTTTTTC,CACDTTGGSWDTRQMFF